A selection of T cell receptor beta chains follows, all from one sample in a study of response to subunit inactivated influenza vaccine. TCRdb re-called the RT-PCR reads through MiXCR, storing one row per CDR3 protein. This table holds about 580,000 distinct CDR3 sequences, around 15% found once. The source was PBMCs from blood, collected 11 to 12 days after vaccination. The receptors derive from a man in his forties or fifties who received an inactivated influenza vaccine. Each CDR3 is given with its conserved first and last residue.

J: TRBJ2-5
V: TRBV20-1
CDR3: CSAPDRGSVGFQETQYF

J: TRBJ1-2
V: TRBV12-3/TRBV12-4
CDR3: CASSSQNYGYTF

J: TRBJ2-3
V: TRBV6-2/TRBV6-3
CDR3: CASSPRDRGRTDTQYF

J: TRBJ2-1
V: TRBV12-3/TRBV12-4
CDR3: CASRELLGSYNEQFF

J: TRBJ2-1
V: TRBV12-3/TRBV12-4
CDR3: CASSFFGTDNEQFF

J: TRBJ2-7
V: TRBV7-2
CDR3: CASSLEGRRGQYF

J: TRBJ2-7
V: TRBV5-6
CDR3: CASSPTGLTYEQYF

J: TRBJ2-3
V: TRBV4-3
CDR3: CASSIQSTDTQYF

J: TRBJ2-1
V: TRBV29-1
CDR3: CSVDARTSGGGEQFF

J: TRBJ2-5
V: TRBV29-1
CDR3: CSVGGGQGETQYF

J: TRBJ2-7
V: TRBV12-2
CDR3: CASRLVALLGRSYEQYF

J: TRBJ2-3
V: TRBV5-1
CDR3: CASSFGGGPSGTDTQYF

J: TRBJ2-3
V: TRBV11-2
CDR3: CASSFLPTSGRSADTQYF

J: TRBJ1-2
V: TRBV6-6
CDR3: CAILGGYGYTF

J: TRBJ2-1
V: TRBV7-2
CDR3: CASSGGTSGYNEQFF

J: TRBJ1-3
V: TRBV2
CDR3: CASSRGTANSGNTIYF

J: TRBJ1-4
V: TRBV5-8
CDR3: CASSLAVGNEKLFF

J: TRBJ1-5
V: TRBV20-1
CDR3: CSASTGPTQPQHF

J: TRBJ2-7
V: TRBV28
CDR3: CASLGEAPGEQYF

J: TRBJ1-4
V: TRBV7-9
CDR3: CASSLNTATNEKLFF

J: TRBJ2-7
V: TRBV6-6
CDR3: CASSLASADEQYF

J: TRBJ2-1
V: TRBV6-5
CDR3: CASSYALAGLNEQFF

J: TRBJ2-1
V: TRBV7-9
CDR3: CASSFLDSGAYSEQFF

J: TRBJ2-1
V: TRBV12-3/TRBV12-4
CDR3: CASSSGFNEQFF

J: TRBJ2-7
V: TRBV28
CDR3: CASSLFGEQYF

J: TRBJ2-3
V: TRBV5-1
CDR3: CASNKGGGTDTQYF

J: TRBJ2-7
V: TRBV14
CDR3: CASSQNQGVQQYF

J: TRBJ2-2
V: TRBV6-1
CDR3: CASSIGTSGYTGELFF

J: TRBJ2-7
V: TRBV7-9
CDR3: CASSFGALTYEQYF

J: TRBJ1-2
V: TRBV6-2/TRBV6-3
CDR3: CASSLSVYGYTF

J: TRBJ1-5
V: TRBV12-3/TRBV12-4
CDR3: CASSLGDINQPQHF

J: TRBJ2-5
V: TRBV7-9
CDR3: CASSLVGRGKETQYF

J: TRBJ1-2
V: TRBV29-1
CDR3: CSVGTRDQALQGYTF

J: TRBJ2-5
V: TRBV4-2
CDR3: CASRLAGEETQYF

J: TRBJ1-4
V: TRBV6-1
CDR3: CASNGNSNEKLFF

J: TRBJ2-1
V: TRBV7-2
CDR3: CASSLRREGAEQFF

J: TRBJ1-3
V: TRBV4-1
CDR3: CASSDRWSGNTIYF

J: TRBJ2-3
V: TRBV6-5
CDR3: CASSYSLGTASTDTQYF

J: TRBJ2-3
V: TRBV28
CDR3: CASSGTGGFTDTQYF

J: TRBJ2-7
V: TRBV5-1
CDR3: CASSLGGRSGEQYF

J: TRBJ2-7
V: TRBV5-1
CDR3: CASSLGRGNDEQYF

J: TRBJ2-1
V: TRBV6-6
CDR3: CASSYIRNEQFF

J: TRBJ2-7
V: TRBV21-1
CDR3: CASSKGRGSFEQYF

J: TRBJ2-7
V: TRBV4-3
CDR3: CASSQGGTGEYEQYF

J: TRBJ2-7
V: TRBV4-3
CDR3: CASSQEIADRRPYEQYF

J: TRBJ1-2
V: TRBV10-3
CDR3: CAIGSIVDGYTF

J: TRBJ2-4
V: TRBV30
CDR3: CAWSRVKNIQYF

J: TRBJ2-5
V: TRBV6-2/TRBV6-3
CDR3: CASSRDRGAKTQYF

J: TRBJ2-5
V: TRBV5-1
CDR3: CASSLLQGNSQETQYF

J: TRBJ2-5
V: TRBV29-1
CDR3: CSVESRDRETQYF

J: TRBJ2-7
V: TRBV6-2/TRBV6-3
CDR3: CASSYGQAHEQYF

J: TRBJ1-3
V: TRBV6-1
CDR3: CASSVTPGQGATGNTIYF

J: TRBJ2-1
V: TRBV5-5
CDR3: CASSLDPNSYNEQFF

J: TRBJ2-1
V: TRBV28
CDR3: CASSSLAGGPSYNEQFF

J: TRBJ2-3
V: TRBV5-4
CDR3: CASYHADTQYF